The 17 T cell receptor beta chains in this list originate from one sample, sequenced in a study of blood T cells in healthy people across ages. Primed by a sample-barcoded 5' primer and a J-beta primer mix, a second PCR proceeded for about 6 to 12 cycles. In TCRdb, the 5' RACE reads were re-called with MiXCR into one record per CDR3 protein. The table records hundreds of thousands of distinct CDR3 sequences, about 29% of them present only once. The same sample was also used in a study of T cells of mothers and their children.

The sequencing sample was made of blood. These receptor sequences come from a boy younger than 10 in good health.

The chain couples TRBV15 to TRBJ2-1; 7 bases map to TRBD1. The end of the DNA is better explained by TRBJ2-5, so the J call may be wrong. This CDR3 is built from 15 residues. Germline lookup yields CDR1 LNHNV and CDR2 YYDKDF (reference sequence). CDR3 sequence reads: CATSRERQGEETQYF. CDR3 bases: TGTGCCACCAGCAGAGAAAGGCAGGGGGAAGAGACCCAGTACTTC.

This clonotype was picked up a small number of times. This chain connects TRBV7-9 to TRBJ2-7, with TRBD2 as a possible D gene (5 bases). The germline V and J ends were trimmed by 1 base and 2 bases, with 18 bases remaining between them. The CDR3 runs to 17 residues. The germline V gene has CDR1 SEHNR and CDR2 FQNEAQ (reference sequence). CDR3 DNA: TGTGCCAGCAGCTTAGAAATCAAGGCGGGCGCGCCCTACGAGCAGTACTTC. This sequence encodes CASSLEIKAGAPYEQYF.

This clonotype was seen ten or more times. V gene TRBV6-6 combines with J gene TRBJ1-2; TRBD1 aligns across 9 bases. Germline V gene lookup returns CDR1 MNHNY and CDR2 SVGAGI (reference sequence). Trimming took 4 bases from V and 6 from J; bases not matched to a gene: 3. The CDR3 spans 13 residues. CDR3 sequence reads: CASSSTGGDGYTF. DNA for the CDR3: TGTGCCAGCAGTTCCACAGGGGGCGATGGCTACACCTTC.

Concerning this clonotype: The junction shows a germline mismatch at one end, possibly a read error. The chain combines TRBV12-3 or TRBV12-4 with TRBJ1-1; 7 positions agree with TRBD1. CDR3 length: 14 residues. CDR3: CASRSGTVSDEASF. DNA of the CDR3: TGTGCCAGCAGGTCCGGGACAGTGTCCGATGAAGCTTCCTTT.

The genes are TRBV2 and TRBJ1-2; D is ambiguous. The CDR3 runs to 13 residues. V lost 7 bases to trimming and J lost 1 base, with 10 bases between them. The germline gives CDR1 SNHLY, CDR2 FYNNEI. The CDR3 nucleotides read TGTGCCAGCAACAGAGGAGATAACTATGGCTACACCTTC. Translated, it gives CASNRGDNYGYTF.

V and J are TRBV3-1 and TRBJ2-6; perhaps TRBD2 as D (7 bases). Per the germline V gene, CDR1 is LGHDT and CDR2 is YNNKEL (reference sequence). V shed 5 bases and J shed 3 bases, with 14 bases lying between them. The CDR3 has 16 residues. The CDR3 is CASSLGGVSGANVLTF. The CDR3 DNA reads TGTGCCAGCAGCTTAGGGGGGGTTAGTGGGGCCAACGTCCTGACTTTC.

In DNA, the CDR3 is TGTGCCAGCAGCGTGGGAGCGGGAGGGTATTACAATGAGCAGTTCTTC. This translates into CASSVGAGGYYNEQFF. The rearrangement links TRBV9 to TRBJ2-1; TRBD2 matches at 10 bases. V was clipped by 2 bases and J by 4 bases; unmatched bases: 6. The germline gives CDR1 SGDLS, CDR2 YYNGEE. The CDR3 has 16 amino acids.

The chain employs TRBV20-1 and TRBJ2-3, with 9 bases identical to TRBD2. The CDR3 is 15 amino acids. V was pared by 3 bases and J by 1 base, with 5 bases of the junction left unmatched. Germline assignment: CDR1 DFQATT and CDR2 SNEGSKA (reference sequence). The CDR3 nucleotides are TGCAGTGCTAGGGCTAGCGGGATCGGCACAGATACGCAGTATTTT. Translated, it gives CSARASGIGTDTQYF.

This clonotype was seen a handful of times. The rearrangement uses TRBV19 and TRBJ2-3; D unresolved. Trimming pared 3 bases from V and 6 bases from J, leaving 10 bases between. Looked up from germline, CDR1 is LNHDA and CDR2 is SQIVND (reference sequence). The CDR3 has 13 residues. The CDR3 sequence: CASSMGLIDTQYF. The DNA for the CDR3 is TGTGCCAGTAGTATGGGGTTAATCGATACGCAGTATTTT. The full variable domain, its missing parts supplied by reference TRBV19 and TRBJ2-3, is DGGITQSPKYLFRKEGQNVTLSCEQNLNHDAMYWYRQDPGQGLRLIYYSQIVNDFQKGDIAEGYSVSREKKESFPLTVTSAQKNPTAFYLCASSMGLIDTQYFGPGTRLTVL.

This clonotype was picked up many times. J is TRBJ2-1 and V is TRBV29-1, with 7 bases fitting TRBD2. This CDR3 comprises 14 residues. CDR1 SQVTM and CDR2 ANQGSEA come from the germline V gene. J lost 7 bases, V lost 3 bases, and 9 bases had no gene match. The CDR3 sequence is CSVDPTSPLNEQFF. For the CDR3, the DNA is TGCAGCGTTGACCCGACTAGCCCCTTGAATGAGCAGTTCTTC.

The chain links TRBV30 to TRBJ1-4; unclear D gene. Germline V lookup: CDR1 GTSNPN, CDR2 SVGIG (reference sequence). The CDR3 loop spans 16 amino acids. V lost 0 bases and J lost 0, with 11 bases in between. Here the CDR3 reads CAWSVFTAATNEKLFF. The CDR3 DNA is TGTGCCTGGAGTGTCTTCACAGCTGCAACTAATGAAAAACTGTTTTTT. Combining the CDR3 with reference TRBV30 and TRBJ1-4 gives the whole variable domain SQTIHQWPATLVQPVGSPLSLECTVEGTSNPNLYWYRQAAGRGLQLLFYSVGIGQISSEVPQNLSASRPQDRQFILSSKKLLLSDSGFYLCAWSVFTAATNEKLFFGSGTQLSVL.

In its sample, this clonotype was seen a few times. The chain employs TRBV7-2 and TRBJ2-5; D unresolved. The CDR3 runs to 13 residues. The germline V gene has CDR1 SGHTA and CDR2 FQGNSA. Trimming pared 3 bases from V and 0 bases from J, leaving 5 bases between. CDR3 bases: TGTGCCAGCAGCTTTCGCCACCAAGAGACCCAGTACTTC. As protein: CASSFRHQETQYF.

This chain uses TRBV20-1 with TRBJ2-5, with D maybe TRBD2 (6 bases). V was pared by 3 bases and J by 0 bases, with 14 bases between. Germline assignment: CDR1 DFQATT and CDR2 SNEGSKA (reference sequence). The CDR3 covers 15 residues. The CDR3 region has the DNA TGCAGTGCTAGTATAGGGGACTGGTACCAAGAGACCCAGTACTTC. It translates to CSASIGDWYQETQYF.

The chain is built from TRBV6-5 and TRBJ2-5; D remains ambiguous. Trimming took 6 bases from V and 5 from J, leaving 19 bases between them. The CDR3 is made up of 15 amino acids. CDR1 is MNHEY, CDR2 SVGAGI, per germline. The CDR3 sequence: CASSPAQTRSETQYF. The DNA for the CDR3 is TGTGCCAGCAGCCCCGCCCAAACAAGGTCCGAGACCCAGTACTTC.

The DNA of the CDR3 is TGTGCCAGCAGCGCTGCTAGCGGGGGGGTTTATGAGCAGTTCTTC. Residues: CASSAASGGVYEQFF. The rearrangement joins TRBV9 to TRBJ2-5, with 12 positions matching TRBD2. The DNA end is more similar to TRBJ2-1, so the J call may be wrong. CDR3 size: 15 residues. CDR1 is SGDLS and CDR2 is YYNGEE in the germline V gene.

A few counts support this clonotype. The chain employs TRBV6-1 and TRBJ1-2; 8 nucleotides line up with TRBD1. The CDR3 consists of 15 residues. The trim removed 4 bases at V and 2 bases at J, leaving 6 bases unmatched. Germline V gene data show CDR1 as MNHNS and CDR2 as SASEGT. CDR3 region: CASSGDRPVNYGYTF. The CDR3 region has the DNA TGTGCCAGCAGTGGGGACAGGCCAGTCAACTATGGCTACACCTTC.

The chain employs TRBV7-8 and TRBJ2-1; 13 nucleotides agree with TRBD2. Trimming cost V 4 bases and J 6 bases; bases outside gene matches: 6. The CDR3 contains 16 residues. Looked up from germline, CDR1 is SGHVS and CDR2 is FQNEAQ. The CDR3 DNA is TGTGCCAGCAGCTCGTCGGGACTAGCGGGATTCAATGAGCAGTTCTTC. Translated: CASSSSGLAGFNEQFF.